These 18 T cell receptor beta chains came from one sample sequenced in a study of T cell repertoires in cytomegalovirus infection. One entry per CDR3 protein results from TCRdb running MiXCR on the reads. There are roughly 990,000 distinct CDR3 sequences in the sample; around 32% occur only once, and over 13% lies in the top ten. These TCRs' antigens remain unknown. The sequencing here drew on cultured CD8+ T cells from PBMCs, taken from culture after CMV antigen stimulation. The receptors derive from a human donor in good health (CMV status not recorded). Some clones in this sample may be carry-over from other donors' samples.

As for this clonotype: A much larger clone is a single base away; this may be a read error. The chain recombines TRBV7-3 with TRBJ2-2; the D gene is possibly TRBD1 (6 bases). The ends were cut back, 3 bases at V and 2 bases at J, with 10 bases in the middle. CDR1 and CDR2 from the germline V gene are SGHTA and FQGTGA. The CDR3 runs 15 residues. The DNA for the CDR3 is TGTGCCAGCAGCTTTACAGGGTGCAACACCGGGGAGCTGTTTTTT. This gives the protein CASSFTGCNTGELFF.

A few counts support this clonotype. The chain couples TRBV7-6 to TRBJ2-3; 8 bases map to TRBD1. V shed 1 base, J shed 1 base, and the junction held 13 bases outside the gene matches. The CDR3 is 19 amino acids. From germline, CDR1 is SGHVS and CDR2 FNYEAQ. The CDR3 spells CASSLDRLAEQGGTDTQYF. The CDR3 bases are TGTGCCAGCAGCTTAGACCGTTTGGCCGAACAGGGGGGCACAGATACGCAGTATTTT.

This clonotype has a count of ten or more. The chain employs TRBV7-8 and TRBJ1-1, with D uncertain. Germline assignment: CDR1 SGHVS and CDR2 FQNEAQ. The CDR3 extends over 17 amino acids. V lost 4 bases and J lost 3, with 21 bases in between. CDR3 in DNA: TGTGCCAGCAGCTCCCAACTCGGGTATCCCGTGGACACTGAAGCTTTCTTT. Protein product: CASSSQLGYPVDTEAFF.

This clonotype has just a few counts. J is TRBJ2-7 and V is TRBV6-5; D may correspond to TRBD1 or TRBD2 (5 bases each). CDR3 size: 14 residues. V lost 7 bases and J lost 3, with 16 bases in between. Germline CDR1 and CDR2: MNHEY and SVGAGI. The CDR3: CASTPTEGFYEQYF. The DNA of the CDR3 is TGTGCCAGCACCCCCACAGAGGGGTTCTACGAGCAGTACTTC.

This rearrangement joins TRBV7-9 to TRBJ2-6, with 7 bases aligning to TRBD2. Germline V gives CDR1 SEHNR, CDR2 FQNEAQ (reference sequence). The V and J ends lost 6 bases and 1 base, in that order; junction bases with no gene match: 15. CDR3 length equals 19 residues. CDR3 in amino acids: CASRGGVWGRGSGANVLTF. For the CDR3, the DNA is TGTGCCAGCAGGGGAGGGGTGTGGGGTAGAGGATCTGGGGCCAACGTCCTGACTTTC. Looking up the rest from reference TRBV7-9 and TRBJ2-6 gives the full variable domain: DTGVSQNPRHKITKRGQNVTFRCDPISEHNRLYWYRQTLGQGPEFLTYFQNEAQLEKSRLLSDRFSAERPKGSFSTLEIQRTEQGDSAMYLCASRGGVWGRGSGANVLTFGAGSRLTVL.

This clonotype was counted many times. The J gene is TRBJ2-7, the V gene TRBV28; 10 bases line up with TRBD2. The V segment lost 6 bases and the J segment 4 bases; nucleotides outside the gene matches: 6. Per germline, CDR1 MDHEN and CDR2 SYDVKM. This CDR3 has 14 residues. CDR3 sequence (DNA): TGTGCCAGCAGCTTAGCGGGGGGAAGTTACGAGCAGTACGTC. Its protein is CASSLAGGSYEQYV.

Worth noting for this clonotype: The junction does not match germline at one end; this may be a read error. This chain uses TRBV7-8 with TRBJ2-5; tentative D call: TRBD2 (6 bases). The length of the CDR3 is 13 residues. In germline, CDR1 is SGHVS, CDR2 FQNEAQ. CDR3 DNA: TGTGCCAGCAACTTAGCCGGAGGGGTGACCCAGTACTTC. Encoded protein: CASNLAGGVTQYF.

The V gene is TRBV19, the J gene TRBJ1-5; possible D gene TRBD1, 5 bases. The V and J ends lost 5 bases and 2 bases respectively, with 13 bases between them. The germline CDR1 and CDR2 sequences are LNHDA and SQIVND (reference sequence). The CDR3 covers 15 residues. CDR3 DNA: TGTGCCAGTAGTGCCCGATTAGGGGGCAATCAGCCCCAGCATTTT. Translated, it gives CASSARLGGNQPQHF. The variable domain in full, with the rest retrieved from reference TRBV19 and TRBJ1-5, is DGGITQSPKYLFRKEGQNVTLSCEQNLNHDAMYWYRQDPGQGLRLIYYSQIVNDFQKGDIAEGYSVSREKKESFPLTVTSAQKNPTAFYLCASSARLGGNQPQHFGDGTRLSIL.

Many counts were recorded for this clonotype. This sequence joins TRBV12-3 or TRBV12-4 and TRBJ2-2, with a weak D call TRBD1 (5 bases). This CDR3 comprises 16 residues. V lost 6 bases to trimming and J lost 5 bases, with 19 bases between them. The CDR3 reads CASSPQGVRETGELFF. CDR3 DNA: TGTGCCAGCAGCCCCCAAGGGGTTAGGGAAACCGGGGAGCTGTTTTTT.

The genes are TRBV27 and TRBJ1-4; tentatively, D is TRBD1 (5 bases). Trimming took off 9 bases at V and 3 bases at J, with 17 bases between the two ends. The germline CDR1 and CDR2 sequences are MNHEY and SMNVEV (reference sequence). The CDR3 has 15 residues. CDR3 bases: TGTGCCAGTCCCATCTCACAGGAGCCTAATGAAAAACTGTTTTTT. It codes for CASPISQEPNEKLFF.

Points on this clonotype: One junction end does not reproduce the germline sequence, and a read error may be involved. V is TRBV28 and J is TRBJ2-4, with 8 nucleotides matching TRBD1. Germline CDR1 is MDHEN and CDR2 is SYDVKM. The CDR3 is made up of 13 amino acids. The CDR3 DNA reads TGTGCCAGTAGTTTAGGGTCAGGGGGCACCGGCATCTTC. Encoded protein: CASSLGSGGTGIF.

The chain joins TRBV6-1 to TRBJ2-1; 8 bases agree with TRBD1. The CDR3 has 15 residues. Per the germline V gene, CDR1 is MNHNS and CDR2 is SASEGT. Losses at the gene ends were 1 base for V and 7 bases for J; bases not matched to a gene: 6. In DNA, the CDR3 is TGTGCCAGCAGTGAAGGGACAGGGTCCCCTAATGAGCAGTTCTTC. Protein: CASSEGTGSPNEQFF.

The gene calls are TRBV7-9 and TRBJ2-7, with 9 nucleotides matching TRBD1. The CDR3 sequence is 16 residues long. With 7 bases clipped from V and 6 bases from J, the junction kept 16 bases outside the gene matches. Germline V gene sequence: CDR1 SEHNR, CDR2 FQNEAQ (reference sequence). CDR3 protein: CASNSTTGDRAFEQYV. In nucleotides, the CDR3 is TGTGCCAGCAACTCAACCACCGGGGACAGGGCTTTCGAGCAGTACGTC.

This clonotype was seen more than once but under ten times. The chain has TRBV15 and TRBJ2-2; 7 nucleotides match TRBD2. J gave up 1 base and V 1 base, and 6 bases lay outside the gene matches. The CDR3 sequence is 17 residues long. Germline V gives CDR1 LNHNV, CDR2 YYDKDF (reference sequence). In nucleotides, the CDR3 is TGTGCCACCAGCAGAGGGGAGACTAGCAAGAACACCGGGGAGCTGTTTTTT. Translating gives CATSRGETSKNTGELFF.

The rearrangement uses TRBV7-4 and TRBJ2-7; 9 bases align to TRBD1. The CDR3 totals 13 residues. Germline-derived CDR1 and CDR2 are SGHVT and SQSDAQ. V shed 6 bases and J 7 bases; nucleotides not matched to a gene: 7. The CDR3 bases are TGTGCCAGCAGGTATGGGACAGGGATTGAGCAGTACTTC. Translating gives CASRYGTGIEQYF.

V and J are TRBV20-1 and TRBJ1-2; 8 bases line up with TRBD1. The germline V gene has CDR1 DFQATT and CDR2 SNEGSKA (reference sequence). V lost 4 bases, J lost 6 bases, and 4 bases stayed unmatched. The CDR3 runs to 12 residues. The CDR3, as DNA: TGCAGTGCTAAGGGACAGGAGCATGGCTACACCTTC. This sequence encodes CSAKGQEHGYTF.

This clonotype came up a few times. The V and J genes are TRBV2 and TRBJ2-6; D call uncertain. Germline CDR1 is SNHLY and CDR2 is FYNNEI. This CDR3 contains 12 residues. The CDR3 sequence: CAAQDGANVLTF. The CDR3 bases are TGTGCTGCCCAGGACGGGGCCAACGTCCTGACTTTC.

This clonotype was counted a single time. J is TRBJ2-2 and V is TRBV7-2; D not resolved. Germline CDR1 reads SGHTA; CDR2 reads FQGNSA. With 6 bases removed from V and 3 bases from J, the gap between germline ends came to 17 bases. The CDR3 extends over 16 amino acids. The CDR3 is CASRVTPGRYTGELFF. DNA for the CDR3: TGTGCCAGCAGAGTAACTCCAGGACGGTACACCGGGGAGCTGTTTTTT.